This paragraph covers one TCR beta chain sequence. Its antigen specificity is not known. Per-base qualities were not stored, and no clone one base away is much larger. The sample originates from a study of blood T cell repertoires in COVID-19 (dated by TCRdb to about 2020). With regard to the full study: Samples from collaborators originated in the United States, Italy and Spain and spanned both the acute and convalescent phases of COVID-19. Deeply sampled blood TCRbeta repertoires from subjects exposed to, actively infected with, or recovered from COVID-19 were included in the dataset. Sample metadata almost always included a de-identified subject ID, COVID-19 status, age in years and sex. Where HLA class I and class II types were available, the types were taken from metadata supplied by the sample provider, not from assay-based typing. The repertoires were made available in a free public database intended to serve as a resource for research on the immune response to SARS-CoV-2. The samples were drawn from the first 160 participants of the ongoing ImmuneRACE study and from 1,254 subjects provided by 6 global collaborators. The material from the prospective study consisted of cDNA or gDNA derived from T cells, B-cell-depleted T cells, or PBMCs. Study-wide conclusions, independent of this receptor: Clinical and demographic metadata were provided uncurated, with the amount varying by source and participant.

In the prospective study, participants were about 18 to 95 years old, resided in around 25 geographic areas of the United States, and were enrolled through a virtual design. In the prospective study, cohorts were assigned on the basis of participant-reported clinical history obtained from a screening survey and a study questionnaire. For ImmuneRACE Cohort 3, a participant was defined as recovered based on two consecutive negative NP/OP PCR tests, clearance by a healthcare professional, or resolution of symptoms. Mobile phlebotomists in the prospective study collected whole blood, serum and a nasopharyngeal or oropharyngeal swab from every participant. Additional blood draws and questionnaires over an approximately 2-month period could optionally be provided by prospective study participants. Prospective study blood samples were shipped either frozen or at room temperature before DNA extraction.

TCRbeta CDR3 regions were amplified from genomic DNA using the immunoSEQ Assay, a bias-controlled multiplex PCR. The study's processing was this. Nucleated cell counts per sample were estimated from amplification of reference gene primers within the assay. To quantify the absolute abundance of each unique TCRbeta CDR3 rearrangement, sequence reads were collapsed and filtered. For each sample, productive Simpson clonality was calculated as the square root of Simpson's diversity index over productive rearrangements. Not all clones reach the TCRdb copy of this immuneACCESS table, which keeps in-frame sequences only. Checked studies attribute under half of the gap to unresolved V genes and leave the rest unexplained. Clone size and the V and J calls come from that table; the DNA yielded D and trimming. The sample table records more than 150,000 clones; 87% of these occur just once. The ten largest clones represent about 2.2% of the sample.

The CDR3 runs 13 amino acids, cysteine and phenylalanine included. The sequence is cut down to CDR3 DNA, 39 bases in frame from base 1. Per the germline V gene (reference sequence), LNHDA is the CDR1 and SQIVND is the CDR2. Trimming removed 5 bases from V and 4 bases from J; the gene matches leave 4 bases unexplained. The sequencing sample was made of PBMCs or T cells enriched from blood (not recorded which). This chain is built from TRBV19 and TRBJ1-2; 7 bases in between match TRBD1. The sequence was obtained from a woman under 40 who had recovered from COVID-19. The CDR3 is CASSRQGLYGYTF. The DNA is as follows: TGTGCCAGTAGTCGACAGGGTCTCTATGGCTACACCTTC.